These 32 T cell receptor beta chains share one sample of origin, sequenced in a study of response to subunit inactivated influenza vaccine. TCRdb ran MiXCR on the RT-PCR reads and lists one entry per CDR3 protein. This sample carries about 830,000 distinct CDR3 sequences, about 18% of them seen once, and the ten largest clones take roughly 10%. The sequencing used PBMCs from blood, collected about 5 days after vaccination. The receptors derive from a man aged 45-65 years who received an inactivated influenza vaccine.

This clonotype was found a few times. The V call is TRBV7-9, the J call TRBJ2-1; either TRBD1 or TRBD2 may fit D (5 bases each). The CDR3 is made up of 16 amino acids. The germline V gene encodes CDR1 SEHNR and CDR2 FQNEAQ (reference sequence). V was cut by 2 bases and J by 4 bases, with 15 bases left in between. The CDR3 spells CASSLFAGARYNEQFF. CDR3 DNA sequence: TGTGCCAGCAGCTTATTTGCCGGGGCAAGGTACAATGAGCAGTTCTTC.

This chain connects TRBV15 to TRBJ2-5; weak D call: TRBD2 (5 bases). The CDR3 consists of 16 residues. Germline CDR1 LNHNV, CDR2 YYDKDF (reference sequence). V was clipped by 0 bases and J by 5 bases, with 16 bases between them. The CDR3 is CATSRERALLGETQYF. CDR3 DNA: TGTGCCACCAGCAGAGAGAGGGCCCTGCTTGGGGAGACCCAGTACTTC.

This clonotype was observed a handful of times. V and J are TRBV5-5 and TRBJ2-1; 12 nucleotides line up with TRBD2. V gave up 4 bases and J gave up 14 bases; unmatched junction bases: 13. From germline, CDR1 is SGHKS and CDR2 YYEKEE (reference sequence). This CDR3 spans 15 amino acids. CDR3 DNA: TGTGCCAGCAGCGGCGCCGGGACTAGCGGGCTAGGAGAGTTCTTC. Its translation: CASSGAGTSGLGEFF. The variable domain in full, completed from reference TRBV5-5 and TRBJ2-1, reads DAGVTQSPTHLIKTRGQQVTLRCSPISGHKSVSWYQQVLGQGPQFIFQYYEKEERGRGNFPDRFSARQFPNYSSELNVNALLLGDSALYLCASSGAGTSGLGEFFGPGTRLTVL.

The V and J genes are TRBV5-8 and TRBJ2-5; possibly TRBD1 or TRBD2 for D (5 bases each). This CDR3 has 15 residues. Per the germline V gene, CDR1 is SGHTS and CDR2 is YDEGEE. Trimming stripped 0 bases from V and 10 bases from J, with 19 bases between. As DNA, the CDR3 is TGTGCCAGCAGCTTGGTAGGGACCTCGGGTAATGACCAGTACTTC. Translation: CASSLVGTSGNDQYF.

Only a few counts were recorded for this clonotype. V is TRBV11-2 and J is TRBJ2-6; D call uncertain. There are 18 residues in the CDR3. V was pared by 4 bases and J by 4 bases, with 20 bases between. Per the germline V gene, CDR1 is SGHAT and CDR2 is FQNNGV. CDR3 amino acids: CASSSQRRVANGANVLTF. The CDR3 DNA is TGTGCCAGCAGCTCGCAACGACGGGTAGCTAACGGGGCCAACGTCCTGACTTTC.

CDR3: CASSQDSGVGTQYF. In DNA form, the CDR3 reads TGTGCCAGCAGCCAAGATAGTGGCGTCGGGACCCAGTACTTC. This chain joins TRBV3-1 and TRBJ2-5; D remains unclear. CDR3 length equals 14 residues. V shed 0 bases and J shed 7 bases, with 12 bases lying between them. CDR1 and CDR2 from the germline V gene are LGHDT and YNNKEL (reference sequence).

This clonotype was recorded at least ten times. The rearrangement joins TRBV6-2 or TRBV6-3 to TRBJ2-1; 10 nucleotides line up with TRBD2. V shed 2 bases and J 6 bases; nucleotides not matched to a gene: 1. CDR1 and CDR2 from the germline V gene are MNHEY and SVGEGT. This CDR3 is 14 amino acids long. This chain's CDR3 is CASSYLAGANEQFF. Here the CDR3 DNA reads TGTGCCAGCAGTTACCTAGCGGGAGCCAATGAGCAGTTCTTC.

The gene calls are TRBV6-1 and TRBJ2-2, with D perhaps TRBD1 or TRBD2 (5 bases each). The CDR3 extends over 17 amino acids. V was pared by 10 bases and J by 3 bases, with 24 bases between. CDR1 and CDR2 (germline): MNHNS, SASEGT. The CDR3 region is CATRGGRVTFDTGELFF. The CDR3, as DNA: TGTGCCACACGGGGTGGCAGGGTTACTTTCGACACCGGGGAGCTGTTTTTT.

The V gene is TRBV6-5, the J gene TRBJ2-5, with TRBD2 as a possible D gene (6 bases). CDR1 and CDR2 (germline): MNHEY, SVGAGI. Trimming shortened V by 0 bases and J by 7 bases, and 9 bases separated the two germline ends. The CDR3 runs to 13 residues. The CDR3 DNA sequence: TGTGCCAGCAGTTACTCGAGAGCGGGGACCCAGTACTTC. Its protein is CASSYSRAGTQYF.

This clonotype was counted between two and nine times. This chain connects TRBV12-3 or TRBV12-4 to TRBJ2-5, with D possibly matching TRBD2 (6 bases). Trimming removed 3 bases from V and 5 bases from J, with 13 bases in between. CDR3 length equals 14 residues. This CDR3 is CASSFAGLLETQYF. The CDR3 coding sequence is TGTGCCAGCAGTTTTGCGGGGCTCCTGGAGACCCAGTACTTC.

This clonotype occurred many times. This chain uses TRBV20-1 with TRBJ2-5, with D tentatively TRBD1 (5 bases). This CDR3 is 12 amino acids long. Trimming removed 0 bases from V and 11 bases from J, with 13 bases in between. Germline values: CDR1 DFQATT, CDR2 SNEGSKA (reference sequence). As DNA, the CDR3 is TGCAGTGCTAGAGATCGTCGACAGCATCAGTACTTC. This encodes CSARDRRQHQYF.

This chain links TRBV2 with TRBJ2-3, with 8 nucleotides matching TRBD2. This CDR3 spans 14 amino acids. Germline CDR1 and CDR2: SNHLY and FYNNEI. Trimming cost V 5 bases and J 6 bases; bases outside gene matches: 7. The CDR3 reads CASSQTSVRDTQYF. Here the CDR3 DNA reads TGTGCCAGCAGTCAGACTAGCGTTCGTGATACGCAGTATTTT.

The rearrangement uses TRBV6-2 or TRBV6-3 and TRBJ2-7, with D tentatively TRBD1 or TRBD2 (5 bases each). The length of the CDR3 is 11 residues. CDR1 is MNHEY, CDR2 SVGEGT, per germline. Trimming took off 11 bases at V and 6 bases at J, with 14 bases between the two ends. The CDR3 coding sequence is TGTGCCGGCGCCTCGGGGCGCGAGCAGTACTTC. Its protein is CAGASGREQYF.

This clonotype was counted between two and nine times. The chain uses TRBV20-1 and TRBJ2-3; 10 positions match TRBD1. Germline V gives CDR1 DFQATT, CDR2 SNEGSKA (reference sequence). V shed 3 bases, J shed 3 bases, and the junction held 6 bases outside the gene matches. CDR3 size: 15 residues. CDR3 region: CSASQPGQGTDTQYF. Written as DNA, the CDR3 is TGCAGTGCTAGCCAACCGGGACAGGGGACAGATACGCAGTATTTT.

About this clonotype itself: Given a much more abundant clone one base away, this may be a read error. The CDR3 sequence: CATSLWVGNEQFF. DNA for the CDR3: TGTGCCACCAGTTTATGGGTAGGCAATGAGCAGTTCTTC. The rearrangement uses TRBV27 and TRBJ2-1; no reliable D call. The CDR3 is 13 residues long. Per germline, CDR1 MNHEY and CDR2 SMNVEV (reference sequence).

This clonotype was observed a handful of times. The chain combines TRBV27 with TRBJ1-6; possibly TRBD1 for D (6 bases). Trimming pared 5 bases from V and 9 bases from J, leaving 14 bases between. The germline V gene has CDR1 MNHEY and CDR2 SMNVEV (reference sequence). This CDR3 is 14 amino acids long. CDR3 nucleotide sequence: TGTGCCAGCAGTCAGGGGCACCTGCTTTCACCCCTCCACTTT. Its protein product is CASSQGHLLSPLHF.

This rearrangement joins TRBV7-9 to TRBJ2-3; 14 positions match TRBD2. CDR3 size: 16 residues. V was pared by 6 bases and J by 2 bases, with 4 bases of the junction left unmatched. The germline gives CDR1 SEHNR, CDR2 FQNEAQ (reference sequence). The CDR3 region is CASRAGLAGVTDTQYF. CDR3 DNA: TGTGCCAGCAGAGCGGGACTAGCGGGGGTCACAGATACGCAGTATTTT. Full variable domain (outside the CDR3, taken from reference TRBV7-9 and TRBJ2-3): DTGVSQNPRHKITKRGQNVTFRCDPISEHNRLYWYRQTLGQGPEFLTYFQNEAQLEKSRLLSDRFSAERPKGSFSTLEIQRTEQGDSAMYLCASRAGLAGVTDTQYFGPGTRLTVL.

This clonotype was picked up a small number of times. J is TRBJ2-7 and V is TRBV4-2; TRBD1 is a possible D gene (5 bases). V lost 0 bases and J 4 bases, leaving 13 bases between the germline ends. This CDR3 has 15 residues. CDR1 is LGHNA, CDR2 YNFKEQ, per germline. This chain's CDR3 is CASSQDPGQVYEQYF. In nucleotides, the CDR3 is TGTGCCAGCAGCCAAGACCCCGGACAAGTATACGAGCAGTACTTC.

J is TRBJ2-7 and V is TRBV20-1, with TRBD2 matching 10 bases. Germline assignment: CDR1 DFQATT and CDR2 SNEGSKA (reference sequence). The CDR3 is 14 amino acids. V was pared by 3 bases and J by 6 bases, with 8 bases of the junction left unmatched. In nucleotides, the CDR3 is TGCAGTGCTAGGTCGCTAGCGGGAGACCTCGAGCAGTACTTC. Its protein product is CSARSLAGDLEQYF.

V gene TRBV12-3 or TRBV12-4 combines with J gene TRBJ1-3; 7 bases line up with TRBD1. J gave up 2 bases and V 6 bases, and 4 bases lay outside the gene matches. This CDR3 comprises 14 residues. CDR3 region: CASRPGQTGNTIYF. The CDR3 region has the DNA TGTGCCAGCAGGCCGGGACAGACTGGAAACACCATATATTTT.

This clonotype was seen more than once but under ten times. This chain uses TRBV7-9 with TRBJ1-2; D perhaps matches TRBD1 (5 bases). Germline CDR1 reads SEHNR; CDR2 reads FQNEAQ (reference sequence). This CDR3 is built from 15 residues. The V and J ends lost 5 bases and 6 bases respectively, with 19 bases between them. Written as DNA, the CDR3 is TGTGCCAGCAGCCAGCATCCGACAGCCTCTCATGGCTACACCTTC. Protein: CASSQHPTASHGYTF.

The V call is TRBV20-1, the J call TRBJ2-7; D possibly corresponds to TRBD1 (6 bases). The CDR3 sequence is 12 residues long. Germline CDR1 is DFQATT and CDR2 is SNEGSKA (reference sequence). With 7 bases removed from V and 1 base from J, the gap between germline ends came to 11 bases. CDR3 amino acids: CSVNRDSYEQYF. The CDR3 nucleotides read TGCAGTGTTAACAGGGATTCCTACGAGCAGTACTTC.

In its sample, this clonotype was seen a few times. The chain has TRBV5-5 and TRBJ2-5; D possibly uses TRBD1 or TRBD2 (6 bases each). V was cut by 4 bases and J by 4 bases, with 17 bases left in between. The CDR3 sequence is 15 residues long. Germline CDR1 is SGHKS and CDR2 is YYEKEE (reference sequence). DNA for the CDR3: TGTGCCAGCAGCCCCCCCCGGGGGCTAGGAGAGACCCAGTACTTC. The encoded protein is CASSPPRGLGETQYF.

This clonotype was seen more than once but under ten times. The V call is TRBV11-2, the J call TRBJ1-2; D possibly corresponds to TRBD1 (6 bases). The CDR3 runs to 15 residues. The V and J ends lost 5 bases and 4 bases respectively, with 17 bases between them. Germline V gene data show CDR1 as SGHAT and CDR2 as FQNNGV. CDR3 residues: CASSAGQTTFYGYTF. The CDR3 DNA reads as TGTGCCAGCAGCGCCGGACAGACAACTTTCTATGGCTACACCTTC.

In this sample, this clonotype turned up a few times. The chain is built from TRBV7-9 and TRBJ2-4, with a tentative D call TRBD2 (6 bases). From germline, CDR1 is SEHNR and CDR2 FQNEAQ (reference sequence). The CDR3 consists of 14 residues. The ends were cut back, 1 base at V and 9 bases at J, with 13 bases in the middle. CDR3 sequence (DNA): TGTGCCAGCAGCTTAGTTGGAGAGGGAGGCATTCAGTACTTC. It is translated as CASSLVGEGGIQYF.

This clonotype has a handful of counts. This rearrangement joins TRBV12-3 or TRBV12-4 to TRBJ2-1, with a weak D call TRBD2 (6 bases). This CDR3 is 15 amino acids long. V shed 2 bases and J shed 5 bases, with 13 bases lying between them. The CDR3: CASSLFGGAHNEQFF. DNA for the CDR3: TGTGCCAGCAGTTTATTTGGAGGGGCCCACAATGAGCAGTTCTTC.

The V call is TRBV27, the J call TRBJ2-4; possibly TRBD1 for D (5 bases). The CDR3 extends over 16 amino acids. Trimming stripped 4 bases from V and 0 bases from J, with 13 bases between. Germline V gives CDR1 MNHEY, CDR2 SMNVEV (reference sequence). CDR3 bases: TGTGCCAGCAGTTGGGGCCCCCAAATAGCCAAAAACATTCAGTACTTC. Amino acids: CASSWGPQIAKNIQYF.

The genes are TRBV4-3 and TRBJ2-7; D may be TRBD2 (5 bases). Looked up from germline, CDR1 is LGHNA and CDR2 is YSLEER. The CDR3 totals 16 residues. Trimming left V 0 bases short and J 0 bases short, with 12 bases between. The CDR3 sequence: CASSQDLQRSSYEQYF. DNA of the CDR3: TGCGCCAGCAGCCAAGATTTACAGCGGAGCTCCTACGAGCAGTACTTC.

The chain employs TRBV12-3 or TRBV12-4 and TRBJ2-4, with D perhaps TRBD2 (5 bases). The CDR3 spans 16 residues. Trimming stripped 6 bases from V and 0 bases from J, with 15 bases between. CDR3 sequence: CASSPGVRLAKNIQYF. The CDR3 DNA is TGTGCCAGCAGCCCCGGGGTTCGTCTAGCCAAAAACATTCAGTACTTC.

This clonotype was seen only once. The V gene is TRBV7-3, the J gene TRBJ2-3, with TRBD2 matching over 8 bases. Trimming at V came to 2 bases and at J to 0 bases, leaving 4 bases not matched to a gene. In germline, CDR1 is SGHTA, CDR2 FQGTGA. This CDR3 region has 16 residues. The CDR3 here is CASSLDSGTSTDTQYF. CDR3 in DNA: TGTGCCAGCAGCTTAGATAGCGGGACTAGCACAGATACGCAGTATTTT.

This chain connects TRBV20-1 to TRBJ2-7, with 9 bases lining up with TRBD2. Germline CDR1 reads DFQATT; CDR2 reads SNEGSKA (reference sequence). V was clipped by 1 base and J by 4 bases; unmatched bases: 5. The CDR3 is 14 amino acids. The CDR3 nucleotides are TGCAGTGCTAGAGTCCTAGCGGGGATTTACGAGCAGTACTTC. Residues: CSARVLAGIYEQYF.

This sequence joins TRBV10-3 and TRBJ2-7, with 12 bases fitting TRBD1. V shed 8 bases, J shed 6 bases, and the junction held 14 bases outside the gene matches. Germline lookup yields CDR1 ENHRY and CDR2 SYGVKD. This CDR3 comprises 16 residues. CDR3 residues: CAISSFSRDRGREQYF. DNA for the CDR3: TGTGCCATCTCGAGTTTTTCCCGGGACAGGGGGCGCGAGCAGTACTTC.